This TCR beta chain was obtained from a study of OX40 agonist ivuxolimab in advanced cancers. Across the study: As their treatment, patients were administered ivuxolimab, an agonistic anti-OX40 (CD134) antibody.

Data came from immunoSEQ multiplex PCR; TCRdb stores just in-frame clones and leaves some out. The repertoire holds 13,000 to 15,000 clones, around 76% seen once, with approximately 15% in the top ten. The sequence derives from an adult with an advanced solid tumor such as melanoma, head and neck, liver or kidney cancer. Sequences were derived from CD4+ or CD8+ T cells sorted from blood, sampled in a trial of the OX40 agonist ivuxolimab.

The CDR3 DNA sequence: TGTGCCACATACAGGGGCGGCACTGAAGCTTTCTTT. It encodes CATYRGGTEAFF. The chain links TRBV2 to TRBJ1-1; 7 bases fit TRBD1. Germline V CDR1 and CDR2: SNHLY, FYNNEI. This CDR3 contains 12 residues. V shed 10 bases and J 4 bases; nucleotides not matched to a gene: 6.